A selection of T cell receptor beta chains follows, all from one sample in a study of T cells after yellow fever vaccination. One entry per CDR3 protein results from TCRdb running MiXCR on the 5' RACE reads. The data hold fewer than 400,000 distinct CDR3 sequences, with about 10% observed a single time. The sequences come from CD4+ T cells sorted from PBMCs, collected 45 days after the yellow fever booster vaccination. Receptors were obtained from a man between 18 and 29 years old who received the YFV17D yellow fever vaccine. CDR3s include the opening cysteine and the closing phenylalanine or tryptophan. D genes are given only for firm matches.

D gene | V gene | CDR3 protein
TRBD1 | TRBV11-2 | CASSFTGEGTEAFF
. | TRBV7-2 | CASSPEQGPGELFF
. | TRBV7-8 | CASSQGQGWDTEAFF
TRBD2 | TRBV20-1 | CSATGTSGLGNTQYF
. | TRBV20-1 | CSARGISKNIQYF
. | TRBV5-4 | CASSIGGTNTEAFF
. | TRBV6-6 | CASATTAGTYEQYF
TRBD2 | TRBV29-1 | CSHRTSVETQYF
TRBD1 | TRBV20-1 | CSARPPGQGGTIYF
. | TRBV7-9 | CASSLYSTANTGELFF
. | TRBV6-5 | CASSYQRPGARGDTQYF
TRBD2 | TRBV7-3 | CASSSSGGRSAGELFF
. | TRBV4-1 | CASSQEWGSGANVLTF
TRBD2 | TRBV11-2 | CASSLARFAGLAGTQYF
. | TRBV24-1 | CATRIRNTEAFF
TRBD1 | TRBV20-1 | CSATGGGVGEKLFF
. | TRBV20-1 | CSAPTAGNTIYF
. | TRBV28 | CAVTRLPNTDTQYF
TRBD1 | TRBV7-3 | CASSGQGTSNQPQHF
. | TRBV18 | CASSPLAGELFF
. | TRBV5-1 | CASSLQHSRNEKLFF
TRBD2 | TRBV3-1 | CASSHSSGGGDTQYF
. | TRBV9 | CASSVGQGAYGYTF
. | TRBV6-5 | CASSPARAHEQYF
. | TRBV6-1 | CASSESQGGSPLHF
. | TRBV7-9 | CASSLGGEGTQPQHF
TRBD1 | TRBV3-1 | CASSRTGDNEQYF
. | TRBV6-1 | CASSDRPQGYTF
. | TRBV7-8 | CASSWGDLRETQYF
. | TRBV18 | CASSPPARGETQYF
. | TRBV4-1 | CASSPTPQASTGELFF
. | TRBV4-3 | CASSHSDVYYGYTF
TRBD2 | TRBV7-2 | CASSITSGYNEQFF
TRBD1 | TRBV20-1 | CRAKTGTSGTEAFF
. | TRBV6-5 | CASSYSMSGVSNQPQHF
. | TRBV7-8 | CASSLSFPGRETQYF
. | TRBV7-2 | CASSSGFYGYTF
TRBD2 | TRBV30 | CAWRLTSGVPGELFF
. | TRBV6-5 | CASSYLYVGFRARNTDTQYF
. | TRBV24-1 | CATSQGPSSYNEQFF
. | TRBV6-2/TRBV6-3 | CASSYSPPRGIYNEQFF
TRBD2 | TRBV7-3 | CASKKGGGDNEQFF
. | TRBV6-5 | CASSPGMGAKRQPQHF
. | TRBV3-1 | CASSQDTRAYGYTF
TRBD1 | TRBV7-9 | CASSRPQGAETQYF
. | TRBV5-1 | CASSKGSQNSPLHF
TRBD2 | TRBV10-1 | CASSEFGRGDSNEQFF
TRBD2 | TRBV5-1 | CASSLDGLVFSGANVLTF
. | TRBV20-1 | CSAILQPNTEAFF
. | TRBV5-1 | CASSLDPLGNQPQHF
TRBD2 | TRBV15 | CATSRAGTSGAKTQYF
. | TRBV19 | CASSIRILRPQHF
. | TRBV7-8 | CASSLGPGSYEQYF
. | TRBV5-4 | CASSLYSTDTQYF
. | TRBV6-5 | CASSYGAGPQETQYF